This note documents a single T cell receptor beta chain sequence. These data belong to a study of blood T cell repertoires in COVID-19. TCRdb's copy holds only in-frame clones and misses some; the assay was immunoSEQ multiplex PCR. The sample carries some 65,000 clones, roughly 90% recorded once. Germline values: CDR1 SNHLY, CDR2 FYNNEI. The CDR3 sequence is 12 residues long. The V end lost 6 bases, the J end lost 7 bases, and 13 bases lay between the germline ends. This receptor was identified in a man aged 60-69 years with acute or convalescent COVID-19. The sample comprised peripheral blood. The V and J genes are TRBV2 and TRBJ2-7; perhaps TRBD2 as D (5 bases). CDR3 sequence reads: CASSAIGGEQYF. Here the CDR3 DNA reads TGTGCCAGCAGCGCCATAGGCGGGGAGCAGTACTTC. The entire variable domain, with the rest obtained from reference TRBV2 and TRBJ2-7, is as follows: EPEVTQTPSHQVTQMGQEVILRCVPISNHLYFYWYRQILGQKVEFLVSFYNNEISEKSEIFDDQFSVERPDGSNFTLKIRSTKLEDSAMYFCASSAIGGEQYFGPGTRLTVT.